The 24 T cell receptor beta chains below come from one sample, sequenced in a study of T cell responses to AZD1222 COVID-19 vaccine. Only in-frame clones appear in the TCRdb table, and some are missing; sequencing was by immunoSEQ multiplex PCR. The sample has 130,000 to 150,000 clones, roughly 92% seen once. The sequenced sample was peripheral blood, obtained on day 0 of AZD1222 vaccination. These receptors originate from an adult in good health.

The V gene is TRBV30, the J gene TRBJ1-2; 7 bases line up with TRBD1. Germline CDR1 GTSNPN, CDR2 SVGIG (reference sequence). V trimming: 5 bases; J trimming: 2 bases; junction bases outside the gene matches: 2. The CDR3 totals 12 residues. The CDR3 protein is CAWGGQNYGYTF. The CDR3 DNA reads as TGTGCCTGGGGGGGACAGAACTATGGCTACACCTTC. The whole variable domain, remainder taken from reference TRBV30 and TRBJ1-2, is SQTIHQWPATLVQPVGSPLSLECTVEGTSNPNLYWYRQAAGRGLQLLFYSVGIGQISSEVPQNLSASRPQDRQFILSSKKLLLSDSGFYLCAWGGQNYGYTFGSGTRLTVV.

The rearrangement uses TRBV24-1 and TRBJ1-5; D gene ambiguous. Trimming removed 4 bases at V and 4 bases at J, with 10 bases between. The germline V gene encodes CDR1 KGHDR and CDR2 SFDVKD. This CDR3 comprises 14 residues. The CDR3 spells CATSDPEENQPQHF. The DNA of the CDR3 is TGTGCCACCAGTGACCCGGAAGAGAATCAGCCCCAGCATTTT.

The chain uses TRBV5-1 and TRBJ2-2; the D is unclear. Germline V gives CDR1 SGHRS, CDR2 YFSETQ. The germline V and J ends were trimmed by 4 bases and 8 bases, with 18 bases remaining between them. CDR3 length: 15 residues. The CDR3, as DNA: TGCGCCAGCAGCCCCCGGGCTTTGGACGGTGGGGAGCTGTTTTTT. Translation: CASSPRALDGGELFF.

The chain employs TRBV29-1 and TRBJ1-1; the match to TRBD1 covers 9 bases. The CDR3 totals 15 residues. Trimming took 2 bases from V and 1 from J; bases not matched to a gene: 5. Germline V gives CDR1 SQVTM, CDR2 ANQGSEA. The CDR3 sequence is CSVERPGQGNTEAFF. DNA of the CDR3: TGCAGCGTTGAACGACCGGGACAGGGGAACACTGAAGCTTTCTTT.

The chain carries TRBV6-1 and TRBJ1-6; D ambiguous. CDR3 length: 17 amino acids. V lost 2 bases to trimming and J lost 10 bases, with 21 bases between them. Germline CDR1 is MNHNS and CDR2 is SASEGT. CDR3 bases: TGTGCCAGCAGTGAAAGCTTGATACGTATGGCGGGATCACCCCTCCACTTT. This gives the protein CASSESLIRMAGSPLHF.

The rearrangement links TRBV6-5 to TRBJ1-1; perhaps TRBD1 as D (5 bases). CDR1 MNHEY and CDR2 SVGAGI come from the germline V gene. V shed 10 bases and J shed 6 bases, with 15 bases lying between them. CDR3 length: 12 amino acids. The DNA of the CDR3 is TGTGCCACACGCTTGGGGGTGGCTGAAGCTTTCTTT. Translation: CATRLGVAEAFF.

V usage is TRBV5-1 and J usage is TRBJ2-1; TRBD2 is a possible D gene (6 bases). Germline V gives CDR1 SGHRS, CDR2 YFSETQ. The CDR3 extends over 13 amino acids. V shed 4 bases and J shed 4 bases, with 9 bases lying between them. The CDR3 sequence: CASSGDLYNEQFF. The CDR3 DNA reads TGCGCCAGCAGCGGGGACTTGTACAATGAGCAGTTCTTC.

The chain combines TRBV9 with TRBJ1-6; D may be TRBD1 (5 bases). The V gene's germline CDR1 is SGDLS and CDR2 YYNGEE. V shed 0 bases and J shed 10 bases, with 11 bases lying between them. CDR3 length: 14 residues. DNA of the CDR3: TGTGCCAGCAGCGTAGCAGGGTTTGACTCACCCCTCCACTTT. This translates into CASSVAGFDSPLHF.

The chain links TRBV7-2 to TRBJ1-1, with D tentatively TRBD1 (5 bases). Germline V gene sequence: CDR1 SGHTA, CDR2 FQGNSA. Trimming removed 1 base at V and 1 base at J, with 10 bases between. This CDR3 comprises 15 residues. The CDR3 DNA reads TGTGCCAGCAGCTTAGTTGGGGGGACGAACACTGAAGCTTTCTTT. Its translation: CASSLVGGTNTEAFF.

The chain links TRBV10-2 to TRBJ1-6; D perhaps matches TRBD1 (6 bases). CDR1 is WSHSY, CDR2 SAAADI, per germline. V lost 2 bases to trimming and J lost 9 bases, with 11 bases between them. This CDR3 region has 14 residues. CDR3: CASSEPEGGSPLHF. The DNA of the CDR3 is TGCGCCAGCAGTGAGCCAGAGGGGGGTTCACCCCTCCACTTT.

J is TRBJ1-5 and V is TRBV30, with D unclear. V lost 0 bases and J 0 bases, leaving 9 bases between the germline ends. The CDR3 has 15 amino acids. Per the germline V gene, CDR1 is GTSNPN and CDR2 is SVGIG (reference sequence). As DNA, the CDR3 is TGTGCCTGGAGTGTAGGCAGGTATAGCAATCAGCCCCAGCATTTT. Protein product: CAWSVGRYSNQPQHF.

The rearrangement joins TRBV30 to TRBJ1-2, with D perhaps matching TRBD1 (6 bases). V lost 2 bases and J 7 bases, leaving 17 bases between the germline ends. The CDR3 consists of 14 residues. Germline loops: CDR1 GTSNPN, CDR2 SVGIG (reference sequence). CDR3 sequence reads: CAWSRGSTGVGYTF. The CDR3 bases are TGTGCCTGGAGTAGGGGGTCCACGGGGGTTGGCTACACCTTC.

V usage is TRBV5-1 and J usage is TRBJ1-1; D unresolved. V lost 0 bases, J lost 6 bases, and 6 bases lay in between. The CDR3 contains 12 residues. CDR1 SGHRS and CDR2 YFSETQ come from the germline V gene. The CDR3 loop is CASSLEASEAFF. The CDR3 DNA reads as TGCGCCAGCAGCTTGGAGGCCTCTGAAGCTTTCTTT. The full variable domain, completed using reference TRBV5-1 and TRBJ1-1, is KAGVTQTPRYLIKTRGQQVTLSCSPISGHRSVSWYQQTPGQGLQFLFEYFSETQRNKGNFPGRFSGRQFSNSRSEMNVSTLELGDSALYLCASSLEASEAFFGQGTRLTVV.

This clone was detected only once. V gene TRBV7-9 combines with J gene TRBJ1-2; 9 positions match TRBD1. CDR1 is SEHNR, CDR2 FQNEAQ, per germline (reference sequence). The CDR3 loop spans 19 amino acids. V lost 5 bases, J lost 4 bases, and 20 bases stayed unmatched. The CDR3 is CASSREQGAEVSPPYGYTF. The CDR3 coding sequence is TGTGCCAGCAGCCGGGAACAGGGGGCAGAAGTATCACCGCCCTATGGCTACACCTTC.

The rearrangement joins TRBV27 to TRBJ2-7; no clear D gene. Trimming shortened V by 6 bases and J by 0 bases, and 12 bases separated the two germline ends. The CDR3 extends over 14 amino acids. The germline CDR1 and CDR2 sequences are MNHEY and SMNVEV (reference sequence). CDR3 nucleotides: TGTGCCAGCAGCCCCCGCCGACACTCCTACGAGCAGTACTTC. The encoded protein is CASSPRRHSYEQYF.

J is TRBJ1-2 and V is TRBV19; 9 bases align to TRBD1. CDR3 length equals 16 residues. J gave up 5 bases and V 9 bases, and 16 bases lay outside the gene matches. In germline, CDR1 is LNHDA, CDR2 SQIVND (reference sequence). The CDR3, as DNA: TGTGCCAGCCGAAACAGGGGGCGTATGTCATGGTATGGCTACACCTTC. Translation: CASRNRGRMSWYGYTF.

The gene calls are TRBV3-1 (or the pseudogene TRBV3-2) and TRBJ2-1, with 8 bases identical to TRBD2. CDR3 length: 18 amino acids. Germline V gene lookup returns CDR1 LGHDT and CDR2 YNNKEL (reference sequence). The ends lost 0 bases at V and 5 bases at J; junction bases unmatched: 12. CDR3 sequence (DNA): TGTGCCAGCAGCCAAGATAGGGTTAGCGGGACTCCAAACAATGAGCAGTTCTTC. It specifies CASSQDRVSGTPNNEQFF.

V and J are TRBV19 and TRBJ2-7, with TRBD1 matching 9 bases. The trim removed 6 bases at V and 0 bases at J, leaving 3 bases unmatched. Germline V gene sequence: CDR1 LNHDA, CDR2 SQIVND (reference sequence). The CDR3 is 14 amino acids. The CDR3 DNA sequence: TGTGCCAGTAGAACGACAGGGGGCTCCTACGAGCAGTACTTC. Protein: CASRTTGGSYEQYF.

This sequence joins TRBV12-3 or TRBV12-4 and TRBJ2-1; D gene uncertain. V was shortened by 1 base and J by 6 bases, with 4 bases between the two germline ends. The CDR3 runs to 12 residues. CDR3 region: CASSLGANEQFF. The CDR3 nucleotides read TGTGCCAGCAGTTTAGGGGCCAATGAGCAGTTCTTC.

The chain has TRBV5-6 and TRBJ2-7; TRBD1 might be the D (7 bases). The V gene lost 1 base and the J gene lost 0 bases, with 14 bases spanning the gap. Germline CDR1 and CDR2: SGHDT and YYEEEE. This CDR3 region has 16 residues. The CDR3 nucleotides are TGTGCCAGCAGCTTGCGCCAGGGGGGAAGCTCCTACGAGCAGTACTTC. Translating it yields CASSLRQGGSSYEQYF.

The chain recombines TRBV9 with TRBJ2-1, with 8 bases aligning to TRBD2. The CDR3 has 15 amino acids. Trimming at V came to 4 bases and at J to 10 bases, leaving 13 bases not matched to a gene. Germline V gives CDR1 SGDLS, CDR2 YYNGEE. The CDR3 loop is CASSPRDPTGGEQFF. Here the CDR3 DNA reads TGTGCCAGCAGCCCCCGGGACCCAACGGGGGGGGAGCAGTTCTTC.

The V gene is TRBV29-1, the J gene TRBJ2-5, with D maybe TRBD2 (5 bases). This CDR3 contains 14 residues. The V end lost 3 bases, the J end lost 5 bases, and 16 bases lay between the germline ends. CDR1 SQVTM and CDR2 ANQGSEA come from the germline V gene. The CDR3 spells CSVESQARGETQYF. Here the CDR3 DNA reads TGCAGCGTTGAGTCTCAAGCGAGAGGGGAGACCCAGTACTTC.

The chain links TRBV6-5 to TRBJ2-4, with TRBD2 matching over 10 bases. The length of the CDR3 is 15 residues. Germline V gene data show CDR1 as MNHEY and CDR2 as SVGAGI. The J segment lost 0 bases and the V segment lost 9 bases, leaving 5 bases of the junction unmatched. Written as DNA, the CDR3 is TGTGCCAGTACTAGCGGGGTTCTAGCCAAAAACATTCAGTACTTC. Its translation is CASTSGVLAKNIQYF.

To note about this clone: The sample has other DNA sequences that encode this CDR3 too. V and J are TRBV5-4 and TRBJ1-4; D gene unclear. Germline V lookup: CDR1 SGHNT, CDR2 YYREEE (reference sequence). The CDR3 totals 14 residues. The ends were cut back, 0 bases at V and 0 bases at J, with 3 bases in the middle. The chain's CDR3 is CASSLGTTNEKLFF. The CDR3 nucleotides are TGTGCCAGCAGCTTGGGTACAACTAATGAAAAACTGTTTTTT.